This is a list of T cell receptor beta chains from one sample in a study of blood T cell repertoires in COVID-19. Assay used: immunoSEQ multiplex PCR; TCRdb lists only in-frame clones, some missing. The sample records 55,000 to 75,000 clones, about 74% being singletons. Sequenced material: peripheral blood. The receptors stem from a human donor in a cohort sampled during active COVID-19. CDR3s include the opening cysteine and the closing phenylalanine or tryptophan. A D gene is named only where the DNA matches it firmly. The size entry is marked missing in some rows and otherwise reads once, few, many or a size class.

TRBV6-6,NA,TRBJ1-6,TRBD1,CASSAGQTRGSPLHF,TGTGCCAGCAGCGCGGGACAGACGAGGGGTTCACCCCTCCACTTT
TRBV4-1,NA,TRBJ2-2,NA,CASSKDGLLNTGELFF,TGCGCCAGCAGCAAAGATGGACTTTTGAACACCGGGGAGCTGTTTTTT
TRBV30,NA,TRBJ2-3,TRBD2,CAWSPGGDTQYF,TGTGCCTGGAGCCCCGGGGGGGATACGCAGTATTTT
TRBV4-1,NA,TRBJ2-2,TRBD1,CASSRGQGYTGELFF,TGCGCCAGCAGCCGCGGACAGGGTTACACCGGGGAGCTGTTTTTT
TRBV20-1,few,TRBJ1-1,TRBD1,CSVGQGAEAFF,TGCAGTGTTGGACAGGGGGCTGAAGCTTTCTTT
TRBV28,NA,TRBJ2-1,NA,CASSQTGAGPYNEQFF,TGTGCCAGCAGTCAAACCGGAGCGGGCCCCTACAATGAGCAGTTCTTC
TRBV3-1/TRBV3-2,NA,TRBJ1-6,NA,CASSQYRDIPRPYNSPLHF,TGTGCCAGCAGCCAATACCGGGACATCCCTCGCCCCTATAATTCACCCCTCCACTTT
TRBV7-2,NA,TRBJ2-3,NA,CASSPGTFSTDTQYF,TGTGCCAGCAGCCCCGGGACTTTTAGCACAGATACGCAGTATTTT
TRBV11-2,NA,TRBJ2-4,NA,CASSRRNGIQYF,TGTGCCAGCAGCCGGCGGAATGGCATTCAGTACTTC
TRBV11-2,NA,TRBJ2-7,NA,CASSLGVAWGVFYEQYF,TGTGCCAGCAGCTTAGGGGTGGCGTGGGGGGTTTTCTACGAGCAGTACTTC
TRBV6-6,NA,TRBJ2-6,NA,CASGLQRAGANVLTF,TGTGCCAGCGGCTTACAGAGGGCTGGGGCCAACGTCCTGACTTTC
TRBV9,once,TRBJ2-5,NA,CASSVAGQETQYF,TGTGCCAGCAGCGTAGCAGGACAAGAGACCCAGTACTTC
TRBV5-1,NA,TRBJ2-7,TRBD1,CASSTGPGQYPYEQYF,TGCGCCAGCAGCACCGGACCGGGACAGTACCCCTACGAGCAGTACTTC
TRBV28,once,TRBJ2-5,TRBD2,CASTTLRGGETQYF,TGTGCCAGCACCACCCTGCGGGGGGGTGAGACCCAGTACTTC
TRBV6-2/TRBV6-3,few,TRBJ1-5,TRBD1,CASSYSTGMINQPQHF,TGTGCCAGCAGTTACTCGACAGGGATGATAAATCAGCCCCAGCATTTT
TRBV5-1,NA,TRBJ2-1,NA,CASSFGAYNEQFF,TGCGCCAGCAGCTTCGGGGCCTACAATGAGCAGTTCTTC
TRBV19,few,TRBJ2-5,TRBD2,CASRTSGQETQYF,TGTGCCAGCCGGACTAGCGGGCAAGAGACCCAGTACTTC
TRBV2,few,TRBJ1-6,TRBD1,CASRSGQDNSPLHF,TGTGCCAGCAGATCGGGACAGGACAATTCACCCCTCCACTTT
TRBV4-3,NA,TRBJ1-2,TRBD1,CASSRGTGVANYGYTF,TGCGCCAGCAGCCGAGGAACAGGGGTGGCTAACTATGGCTACACCTTC
TRBV18,NA,TRBJ2-5,TRBD2,CASSPGLAEETQYF,TGTGCCAGCTCACCTGGACTAGCGGAAGAGACCCAGTACTTC
TRBV28,NA,TRBJ1-2,NA,CASSLGAGNYGYTF,TGTGCCAGCAGTTTAGGGGCAGGCAACTATGGCTACACCTTC
TRBV7-8,NA,TRBJ1-6,TRBD1,CASRGQGGSLYQAPLHF,TGTGCCAGCAGGGGACAGGGAGGAAGCCTTTATCAAGCACCCCTCCACTTT
TRBV12-5,once,TRBJ2-2,NA,CASGLSSLGLGGELFF,TGTGCTAGTGGTTTGTCCTCCCTAGGACTCGGCGGGGAGCTGTTTTTT
TRBV7-8,NA,TRBJ2-7,TRBD2,CASSLAGVRVSPGRWEQYF,TGTGCCAGCAGCTTAGCAGGGGTCAGGGTATCTCCCGGGAGGTGGGAGCAGTACTTC
TRBV3-1/TRBV3-2,few,TRBJ2-1,TRBD1,CASSQEDRRKNNEQFF,TGTGCCAGCAGCCAAGAGGACAGGAGGAAGAACAATGAGCAGTTCTTC
TRBV24-1,NA,TRBJ2-1,TRBD2,CATSDAIAGGSYNEQFF,TGTGCCACCAGTGATGCTATAGCGGGAGGTAGCTACAATGAGCAGTTCTTC
TRBV6-5,NA,TRBJ1-5,NA,CATYPTGPSNQPQHF,TGTGCCACATACCCGACAGGCCCAAGCAATCAGCCCCAGCATTTT
TRBV28,NA,TRBJ2-1,TRBD2,CASTRLAGVYNEQFF,TGTGCCAGCACCAGACTAGCGGGGGTCTACAATGAGCAGTTCTTC
TRBV23-1,few,TRBJ2-5,NA,CASSPGSPRETQYF,TGCGCCAGCAGCCCCGGGAGCCCCCGGGAGACCCAGTACTTC
TRBV27,NA,TRBJ1-2,TRBD1,CASSGTGGSYGYTF,TGTGCCAGCAGTGGGACAGGGGGAAGCTATGGCTACACCTTC
TRBV18,NA,TRBJ2-6,TRBD1,CASSPDRVISGANVLTF,TGTGCCAGCTCACCAGACAGGGTGATTTCTGGGGCCAACGTCCTGACTTTC
TRBV12-3/TRBV12-4,NA,TRBJ2-3,NA,CASRVRGTDTQYF,TGTGCCAGCAGGGTGCGGGGTACAGATACGCAGTATTTT
TRBV3-1/TRBV3-2,NA,TRBJ2-3,NA,CASSPSSTDTQYF,TGTGCCAGCAGCCCCTCTAGCACAGATACGCAGTATTTT
TRBV6-5,NA,TRBJ2-7,NA,CTTTSGGSSYEQYF,TGCACCACTACCTCCGGTGGGAGCTCCTACGAGCAGTACTTC
TRBV7-9,once,TRBJ1-4,TRBD1,CASSSQGDNEKLFF,TGTGCCAGCAGCTCGCAGGGGGATAATGAAAAACTGTTTTTT
TRBV27,NA,TRBJ2-3,TRBD2,CASSFSRGGRFSDTQYF,TGTGCCAGCAGTTTTTCGCGGGGGGGCCGTTTTTCAGATACGCAGTATTTT
TRBV7-2,NA,TRBJ2-1,NA,CASSPSGLGEQFF,TGTGCCAGCAGCCCATCCGGTCTAGGCGAGCAGTTCTTC
TRBV12-3/TRBV12-4,few,TRBJ1-5,NA,CASSLDYQPQHF,TGTGCCAGCAGTTTAGACTATCAGCCCCAGCATTTT
TRBV14,NA,TRBJ2-1,TRBD2,CASSPISGSRSYNEQFF,TGTGCCAGCAGCCCAATTAGCGGGAGTCGGTCCTACAATGAGCAGTTCTTC
TRBV5-1,NA,TRBJ2-3,NA,CASSIGQSTDTQYF,TGCGCCAGCAGCATCGGACAGTCGACAGATACGCAGTATTTT
TRBV18,NA,TRBJ1-4,NA,CASRDLNEKLFF,TGTGCCAGCAGGGACTTAAATGAAAAACTGTTTTTT
TRBV4-3,NA,TRBJ2-1,NA,CASSQEAAADHYNEQFF,TGCGCCAGCAGCCAAGAAGCCGCAGCGGACCACTACAATGAGCAGTTCTTC
TRBV10-3,NA,TRBJ2-5,NA,CATRPGRGQETQYF,TGTGCCACCCGACCTGGACGGGGCCAAGAGACCCAGTACTTC